This T cell receptor (beta chain) was captured in a study of blood T cell repertoires in COVID-19. TCRdb's table, derived via immunoSEQ multiplex PCR, lists solely in-frame clones and lacks some. The table shows more than 65,000 clones, with 79% occurring only once. V gave up 3 bases and J gave up 0 bases; unmatched junction bases: 5. The germline CDR1 and CDR2 sequences are GTSNPN and SVGIG (reference sequence). CDR3 size: 15 residues. This clonotype originated in a human donor in a cohort sampled during active COVID-19. The chain is built from TRBV30 and TRBJ2-1; 7 nucleotides match TRBD2. The specimen was peripheral blood. The CDR3 reads CAWSLGGGSYNEQFF. DNA for the CDR3: TGTGCCTGGAGCTTAGGCGGGGGCTCCTACAATGAGCAGTTCTTC.